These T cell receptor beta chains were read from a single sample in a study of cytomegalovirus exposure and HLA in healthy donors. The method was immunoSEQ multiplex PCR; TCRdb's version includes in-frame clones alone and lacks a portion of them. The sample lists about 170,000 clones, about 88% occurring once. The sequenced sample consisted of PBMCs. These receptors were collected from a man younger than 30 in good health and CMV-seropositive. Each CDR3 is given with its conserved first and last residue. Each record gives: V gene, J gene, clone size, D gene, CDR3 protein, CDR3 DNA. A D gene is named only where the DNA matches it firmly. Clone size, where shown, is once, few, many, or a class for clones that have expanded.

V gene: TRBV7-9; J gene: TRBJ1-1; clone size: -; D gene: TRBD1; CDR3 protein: CASSLTGSDTEAFF; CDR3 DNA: TGTGCCAGCAGCCTGACAGGGTCGGACACTGAAGCTTTCTTT
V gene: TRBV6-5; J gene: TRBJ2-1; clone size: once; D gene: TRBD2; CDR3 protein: CASTLTGGPYNEQFF; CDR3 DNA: TGTGCCAGCACCCTAACGGGGGGGCCATACAATGAGCAGTTCTTC
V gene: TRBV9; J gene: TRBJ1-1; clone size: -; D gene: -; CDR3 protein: CASSVAGGGTEAFF; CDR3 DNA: TGTGCCAGCAGCGTAGCGGGAGGGGGCACTGAAGCTTTCTTT
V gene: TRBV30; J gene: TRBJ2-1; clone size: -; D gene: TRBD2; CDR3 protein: CAWSKSGGYLF; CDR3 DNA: TGTGCCTGGAGTAAGAGCGGGGGGTATCTCTTC
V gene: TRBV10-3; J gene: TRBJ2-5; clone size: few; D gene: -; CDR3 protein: CAISDRQETQYF; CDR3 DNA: TGTGCCATCAGTGACAGGCAAGAGACCCAGTACTTC
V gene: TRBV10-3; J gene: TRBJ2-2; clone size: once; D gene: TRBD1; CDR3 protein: CAISEDRGSAGELFF; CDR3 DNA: TGTGCCATCAGTGAGGACAGGGGATCCGCCGGGGAGCTGTTTTTT
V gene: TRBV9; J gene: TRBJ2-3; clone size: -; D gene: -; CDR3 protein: CASSASTDTQYF; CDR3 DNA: TGTGCCAGCAGCGCTAGCACAGATACGCAGTATTTT
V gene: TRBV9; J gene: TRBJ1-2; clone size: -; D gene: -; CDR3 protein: CASSGGEGMDYGYTF; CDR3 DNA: TGTGCCAGCAGCGGAGGGGAGGGTATGGACTATGGCTACACCTTC
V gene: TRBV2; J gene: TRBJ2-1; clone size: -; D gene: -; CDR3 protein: CASSLESYNEQFF; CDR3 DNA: TGTGCCAGCAGTCTAGAATCCTACAATGAGCAGTTCTTC
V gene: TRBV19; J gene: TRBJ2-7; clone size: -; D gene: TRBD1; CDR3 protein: CASRKQGPLGEQYF; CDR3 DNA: TGTGCCAGTAGAAAACAGGGGCCTCTTGGGGAGCAGTACTTC
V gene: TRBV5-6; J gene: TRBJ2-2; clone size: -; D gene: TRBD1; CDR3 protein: CASSSRLSQGAWTGELFF; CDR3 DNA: TGTGCCAGCAGCTCTCGACTTTCACAGGGGGCATGGACCGGGGAGCTGTTTTTT
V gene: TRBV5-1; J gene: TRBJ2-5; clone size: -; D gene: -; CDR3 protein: CASTGGPQVIQETQYF; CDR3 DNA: TGCGCCAGCACTGGGGGCCCCCAGGTCATACAAGAGACCCAGTACTTC
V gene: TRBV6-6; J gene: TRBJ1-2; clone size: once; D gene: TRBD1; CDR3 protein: CASRLGQRVYGYTF; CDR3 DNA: TGTGCCAGCAGACTGGGACAGAGAGTCTATGGCTACACCTTC
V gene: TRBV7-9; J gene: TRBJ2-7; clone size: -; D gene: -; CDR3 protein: CAGQGSSYEQYF; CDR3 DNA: TGTGCCGGCCAAGGGAGCTCCTACGAGCAGTACTTC
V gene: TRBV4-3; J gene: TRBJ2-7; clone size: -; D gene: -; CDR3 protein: CASSQETDTRVRAQYF; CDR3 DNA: TGCGCCAGCAGCCAAGAAACAGACACCCGAGTACGAGCGCAGTACTTC
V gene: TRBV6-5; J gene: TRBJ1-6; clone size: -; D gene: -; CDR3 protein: CASMRAGSPLHF; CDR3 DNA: TGTGCCAGCATGAGGGCGGGTTCACCCCTCCACTTT
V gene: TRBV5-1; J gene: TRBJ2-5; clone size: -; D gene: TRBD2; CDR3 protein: CASSLGLAGSQETQYF; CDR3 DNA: TGCGCCAGCAGCTTGGGACTAGCGGGGTCCCAAGAGACCCAGTACTTC
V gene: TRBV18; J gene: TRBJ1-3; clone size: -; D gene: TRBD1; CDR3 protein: CASSPDQRPGQGTDF; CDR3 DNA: TGTGCCAGCTCACCAGACCAACGCCCGGGACAGGGAACTGATTTT
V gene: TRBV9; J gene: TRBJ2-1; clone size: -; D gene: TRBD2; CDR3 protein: CASSNKAGGTHLQFF; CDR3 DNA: TGTGCCAGCAGCAATAAAGCGGGGGGGACGCATCTGCAGTTCTTC
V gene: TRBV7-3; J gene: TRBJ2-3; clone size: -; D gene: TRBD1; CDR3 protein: CASSPGQGPTDTQYF; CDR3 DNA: TGTGCCAGCAGCCCGGGACAGGGTCCCACAGATACGCAGTATTTT
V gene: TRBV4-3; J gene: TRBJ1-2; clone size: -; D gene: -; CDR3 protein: CASSQDAGGSYGYTF; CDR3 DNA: TGCGCCAGCAGCCAAGATGCGGGGGGCAGCTATGGCTACACCTTC
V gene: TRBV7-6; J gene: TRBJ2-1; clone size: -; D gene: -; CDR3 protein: CASSSATSSSYNEQFF; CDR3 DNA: TGTGCCAGCAGCTCCGCGACTTCAAGCTCCTACAATGAGCAGTTCTTC
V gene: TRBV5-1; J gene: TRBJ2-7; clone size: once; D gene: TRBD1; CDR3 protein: CASSLVAGGNEQYF; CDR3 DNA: TGCGCCAGCAGCTTGGTGGCAGGGGGCAACGAGCAGTACTTC
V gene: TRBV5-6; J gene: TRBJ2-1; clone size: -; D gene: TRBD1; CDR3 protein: CASSTTGGNEQFF; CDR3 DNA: TGTGCCAGCAGCACGACAGGGGGCAATGAGCAGTTCTTC
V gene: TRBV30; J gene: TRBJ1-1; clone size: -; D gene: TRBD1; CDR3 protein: CAGGLGGPEAFF; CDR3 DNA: TGTGCCGGTGGCCTAGGGGGCCCTGAAGCTTTCTTT
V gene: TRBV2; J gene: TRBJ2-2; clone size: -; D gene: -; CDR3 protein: CASSEGGGGVGELFF; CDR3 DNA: TGTGCCAGCAGTGAAGGGGGCGGAGGGGTCGGGGAGCTGTTTTTT
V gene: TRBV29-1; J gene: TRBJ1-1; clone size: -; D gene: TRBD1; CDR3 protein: CSVEGQQNTEAFF; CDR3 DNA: TGCAGCGTTGAGGGACAGCAGAACACTGAAGCTTTCTTT
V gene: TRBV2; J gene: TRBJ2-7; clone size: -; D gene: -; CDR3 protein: CATQRRFEGDYEQYF; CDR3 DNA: TGTGCCACCCAGAGGAGGTTCGAGGGGGACTACGAGCAGTACTTC
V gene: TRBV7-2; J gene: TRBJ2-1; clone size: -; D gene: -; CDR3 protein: CASSLAGRGLAGEQFF; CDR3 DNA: TGTGCCAGCAGCTTAGCGGGGCGGGGCCTGGCTGGTGAGCAGTTCTTC
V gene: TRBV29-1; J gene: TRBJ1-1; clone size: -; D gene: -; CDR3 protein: CSVEWGSGHTEAFF; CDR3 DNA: TGCAGCGTTGAGTGGGGATCAGGGCACACTGAAGCTTTCTTT
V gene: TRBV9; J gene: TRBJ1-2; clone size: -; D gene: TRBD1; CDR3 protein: CASSDRVQGLGSYGYTF; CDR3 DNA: TGTGCCAGCAGTGATAGAGTACAGGGGTTAGGTAGCTATGGCTACACCTTC
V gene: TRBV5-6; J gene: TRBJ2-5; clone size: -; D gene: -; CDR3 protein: CASSLAPRRETQYF; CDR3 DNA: TGTGCCAGCAGCTTGGCCCCCCGCCGGGAGACCCAGTACTTC
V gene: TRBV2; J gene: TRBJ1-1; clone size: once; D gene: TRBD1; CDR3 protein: CASGGTGNTEAFF; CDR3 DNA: TGTGCCAGCGGGGGGACAGGGAACACTGAAGCTTTCTTT
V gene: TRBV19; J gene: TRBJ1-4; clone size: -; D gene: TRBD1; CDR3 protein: CASRPGQGNEKLFF; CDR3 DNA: TGTGCCAGTAGGCCGGGACAGGGAAATGAAAAACTGTTTTTT
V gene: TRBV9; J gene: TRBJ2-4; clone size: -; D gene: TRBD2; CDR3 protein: CASSSATSGGTGSGIQYF; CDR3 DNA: TGTGCCAGCAGCTCCGCTACTAGCGGGGGGACGGGAAGTGGCATTCAGTACTTC
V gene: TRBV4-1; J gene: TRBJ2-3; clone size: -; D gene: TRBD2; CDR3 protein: CASSPLKAGVTDTQYF; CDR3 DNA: TGCGCCAGCAGCCCTCTGAAAGCGGGGGTAACAGATACGCAGTATTTT
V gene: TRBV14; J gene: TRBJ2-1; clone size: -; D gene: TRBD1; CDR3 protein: CASSLRGPSNEQFF; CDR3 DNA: TGTGCCAGCAGCCTCAGGGGGCCTAGCAATGAGCAGTTCTTC
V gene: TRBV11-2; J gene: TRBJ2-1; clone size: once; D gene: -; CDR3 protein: CASSWRRYSYNEQFF; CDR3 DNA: TGTGCCAGCAGCTGGAGACGCTACTCCTACAATGAGCAGTTCTTC
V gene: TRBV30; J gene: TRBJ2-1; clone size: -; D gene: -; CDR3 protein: CAWSWGRKDNEQFF; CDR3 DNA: TGTGCCTGGAGTTGGGGGAGGAAAGACAATGAGCAGTTCTTC
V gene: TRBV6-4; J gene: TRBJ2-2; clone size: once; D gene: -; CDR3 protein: CASSDQDTGELFF; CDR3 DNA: TGTGCCAGCAGTGACCAGGACACCGGGGAGCTGTTTTTT
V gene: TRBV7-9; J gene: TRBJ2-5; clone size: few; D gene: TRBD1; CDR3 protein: CSSSLGGQGETQYF; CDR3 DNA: TGTTCCAGCAGCTTAGGGGGACAGGGGGAGACCCAGTACTTC
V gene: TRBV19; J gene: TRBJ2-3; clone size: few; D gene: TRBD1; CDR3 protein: CASSISGGLDTQYF; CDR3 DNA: TGTGCCAGTAGTATTTCAGGGGGCCTAGATACGCAGTATTTT
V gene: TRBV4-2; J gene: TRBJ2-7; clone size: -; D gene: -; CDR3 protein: CASSQWGGGGRDYEQYF; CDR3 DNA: TGTGCCAGCAGCCAATGGGGAGGAGGGGGCAGGGACTACGAGCAGTACTTC
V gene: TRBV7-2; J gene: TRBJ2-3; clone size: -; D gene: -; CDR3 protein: CASSQGLTSTDTQYF; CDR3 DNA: TGTGCCAGCAGCCAGGGCCTAACTAGCACAGATACGCAGTATTTT
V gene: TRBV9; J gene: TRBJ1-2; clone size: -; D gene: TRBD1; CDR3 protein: CASSPRSGGNYGYTF; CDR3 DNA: TGTGCCAGCAGCCCTCGCTCAGGGGGCAACTATGGCTACACCTTC
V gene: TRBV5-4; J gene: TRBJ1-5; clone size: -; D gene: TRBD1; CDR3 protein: CASSPDRGANQPQHF; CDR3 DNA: TGTGCCAGCAGCCCGGACAGGGGAGCCAATCAGCCCCAGCATTTT
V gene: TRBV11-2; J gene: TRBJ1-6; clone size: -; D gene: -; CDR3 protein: CASSLETLLGRTVQGSPLHF; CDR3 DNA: TGTGCCAGCAGCTTAGAAACCCTGCTAGGTCGAACGGTCCAAGGATCACCCCTCCACTTT
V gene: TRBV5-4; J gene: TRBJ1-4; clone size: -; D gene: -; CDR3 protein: CASSLTGPAGTNEKLFF; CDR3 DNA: TGTGCCAGCAGCCTAACAGGGCCGGCGGGAACTAATGAAAAACTGTTTTTT
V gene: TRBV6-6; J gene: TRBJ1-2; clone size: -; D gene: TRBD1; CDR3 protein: CASRQDRLDVNGYTF; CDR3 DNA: TGTGCCAGCAGACAGGACAGGCTGGACGTGAATGGCTACACCTTC
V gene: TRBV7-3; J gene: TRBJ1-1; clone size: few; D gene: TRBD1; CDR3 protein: CASSLRSGTGALNTEAFF; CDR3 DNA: TGTGCCAGCAGCTTGAGATCCGGGACAGGCGCCCTGAACACTGAAGCTTTCTTT
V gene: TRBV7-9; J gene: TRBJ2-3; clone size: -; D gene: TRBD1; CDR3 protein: CASSLGQMADTQYF; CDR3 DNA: TGTGCCAGCAGCTTGGGACAGATGGCAGATACGCAGTATTTT
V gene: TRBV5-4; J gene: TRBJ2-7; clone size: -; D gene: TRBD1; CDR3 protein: CASSRPSDRGRTYEQYF; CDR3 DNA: TGTGCCAGCAGCCGGCCGTCGGACAGGGGGCGCACCTACGAGCAGTACTTC
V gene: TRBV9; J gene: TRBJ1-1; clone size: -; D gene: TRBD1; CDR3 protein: CASSAGTGGIGTEAFF; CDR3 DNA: TGTGCCAGCAGCGCCGGGACAGGGGGAATCGGCACTGAAGCTTTCTTT
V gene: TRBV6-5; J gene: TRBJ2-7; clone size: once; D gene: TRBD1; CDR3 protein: CASRGQHYEQYF; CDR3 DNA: TGTGCCAGCAGGGGACAGCACTACGAGCAGTACTTC
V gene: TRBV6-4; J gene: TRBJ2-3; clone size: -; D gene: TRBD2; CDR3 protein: CASSDVASGGATDTQYF; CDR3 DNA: TGTGCCAGCAGTGACGTCGCTAGCGGGGGGGCAACAGATACGCAGTATTTT
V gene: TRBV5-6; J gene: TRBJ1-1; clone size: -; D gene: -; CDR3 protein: CASSLNTEAFF; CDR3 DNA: TGTGCCAGCAGCCTTAACACTGAAGCTTTCTTT
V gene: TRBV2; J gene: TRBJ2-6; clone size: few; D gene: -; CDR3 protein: CASSAAVVSSGANVLTF; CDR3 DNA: TGTGCCAGCAGCGCGGCCGTTGTTAGCTCTGGGGCCAACGTCCTGACTTTC